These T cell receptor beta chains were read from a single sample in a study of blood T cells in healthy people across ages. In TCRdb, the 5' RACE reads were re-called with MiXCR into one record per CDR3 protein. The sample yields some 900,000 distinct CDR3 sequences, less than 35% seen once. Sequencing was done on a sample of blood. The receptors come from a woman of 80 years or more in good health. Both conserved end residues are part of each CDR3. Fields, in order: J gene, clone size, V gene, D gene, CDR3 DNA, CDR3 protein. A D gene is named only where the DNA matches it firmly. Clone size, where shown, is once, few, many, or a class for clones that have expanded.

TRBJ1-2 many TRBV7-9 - TGTGCCAGCAGCCCCCTCCTCCCGGCTAACTATGGCTACACCTTC CASSPLLPANYGYTF
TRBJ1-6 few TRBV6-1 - TGTGCCAGCAGCGCCCTGGAAGGGGCTCAGAATTCACCCCTCCACTTT CASSALEGAQNSPLHF
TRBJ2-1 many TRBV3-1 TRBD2 TGTGCCAGCAGCCGCAAACTAGCGGGGAGATGGGTTGAGCAGTTCTTC CASSRKLAGRWVEQFF
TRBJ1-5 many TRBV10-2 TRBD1 TGCGCCAGCAAGATAACAGGGGATCAGCCCCAGCATTTT CASKITGDQPQHF
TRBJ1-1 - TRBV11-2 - TGTGCCAGCAGCTTATATGACCCGAACACTGAAGCTTTCTTT CASSLYDPNTEAFF
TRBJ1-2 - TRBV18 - TGTGCCAGCTCACCAGATTATCTGGGGTCGTACACCTTC CASSPDYLGSYTF
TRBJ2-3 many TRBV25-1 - TGTGCCAGCAGTGTTGCGGCCAAGAGCACAGATACGCAGTATTTT CASSVAAKSTDTQYF
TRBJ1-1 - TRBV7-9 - TGTGCCAGCAGCTTAATGTCGGGGGGGATGAACACTGAAGCTTTCTTT CASSLMSGGMNTEAFF
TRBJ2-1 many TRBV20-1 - TGCAGTGCTAGAGATGGGGCGGCCTCCTACAATGAGCAGTTCTTC CSARDGAASYNEQFF
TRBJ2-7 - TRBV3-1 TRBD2 TGTGCCAGCAGCCCCGGGGGGACCGGAGGGGAAGAGCAGTACTTC CASSPGGTGGEEQYF
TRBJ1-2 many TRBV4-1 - TGCGCCAGCAGCCAACCCGACAGCCCCCCAGGCGGCTACACCTTC CASSQPDSPPGGYTF
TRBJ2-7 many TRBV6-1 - TGTGCCAGCAGTGAATCCTACGGTCCTTCCTACGAGCAGTACTTC CASSESYGPSYEQYF
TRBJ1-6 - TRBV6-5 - TGTGCCAGCAGCCTACCTGGGGGTAATTCACCCCCCCACTTT CASSLPGGNSPPHF
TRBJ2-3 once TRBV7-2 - TGTGCCAGCAGCTTAGAGTCCCGGGGAGATACGCAGTATTTT CASSLESRGDTQYF
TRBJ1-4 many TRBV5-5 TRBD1 TGTGCCAGCAGCTCGACAGGGATCACAACTAATGAAAAACTGTTTTTT CASSSTGITTNEKLFF
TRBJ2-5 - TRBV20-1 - TGCGGTGCTAGAGTGCCCCAAGAGACCCAGTACTTC CGARVPQETQYF
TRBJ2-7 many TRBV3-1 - TGTGCCAGCAGCCAAGGTCATCCGCTCTACGAGCAGTACTTC CASSQGHPLYEQYF
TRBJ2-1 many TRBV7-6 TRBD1 TGTGCCAGCAGCTTAAGAAGCAGGGGGATCAGGGGGCGTAGTAATGAGCAGTTCTTC CASSLRSRGIRGRSNEQFF
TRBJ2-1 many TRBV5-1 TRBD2 TGCGCCAGCAGCAGGACTAGCGGGGTATATCATGAGCAGTTCTTC CASSRTSGVYHEQFF
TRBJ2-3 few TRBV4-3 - TGCGCCAGCAGCCAAGATTCGCTAGCCACAGATACGCAGTATTTT CASSQDSLATDTQYF
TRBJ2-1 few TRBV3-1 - TGTGCCAGCAGCCCCTCGGGGGTCTCCTACGATGAGCAGTTCTTC CASSPSGVSYDEQFF
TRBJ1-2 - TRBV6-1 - TGTGCCAGCAGTGCGATCGGGAGTTTAAACTATGGCTACACCTTC CASSAIGSLNYGYTF
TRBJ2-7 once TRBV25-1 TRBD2 TGTGCCAGCAGAAATAGCGGGATCCGGGAGCAGTACTTC CASRNSGIREQYF
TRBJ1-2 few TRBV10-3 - TGTGCCATCAGTGATGGGGAAACCCTAGCTGGAACCTTC CAISDGETLAGTF
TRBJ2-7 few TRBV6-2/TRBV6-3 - TGTGCCAGCAGTCAGAATGACGTACCTTACGAGCAGTACTTC CASSQNDVPYEQYF
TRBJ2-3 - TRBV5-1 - TGCGCCAGCAGCACAGGGACTGGCGGAGGCACAGATACGCAGTATTTT CASSTGTGGGTDTQYF
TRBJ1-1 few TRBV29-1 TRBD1 TGCAGCGTTGTGACAGGGTATTGGAAAACTGAAGCTTTCTTT CSVVTGYWKTEAFF
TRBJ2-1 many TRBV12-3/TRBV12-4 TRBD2 TGTGCCAGCAGTCCTCGTAGTAGCGGGTCCCCTTACAATGAGCAGTTCTTC CASSPRSSGSPYNEQFF
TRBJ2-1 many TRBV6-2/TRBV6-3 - TGTGCCAGCAGTTATGAGGGGATGACCTACAATGAGCAGTTCTTC CASSYEGMTYNEQFF
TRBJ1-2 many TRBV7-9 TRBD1 TGTGCCAGCAGCTTAACAGGGGGTGAGGCCTATGGCTACACCTTC CASSLTGGEAYGYTF
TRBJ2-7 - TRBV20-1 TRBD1 TGCAGTGCTAGCCCGGGACAGGGGTCGAAGAGGGCTAAGGGCGAGCAGTACTTC CSASPGQGSKRAKGEQYF
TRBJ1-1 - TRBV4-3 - TGCGCCAGCAACCAAGATAGACTCATGAACACTGAAGCTTTCTTT CASNQDRLMNTEAFF
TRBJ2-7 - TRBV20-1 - TGCAGTGCTAGGTTCGGGGCAGGCTTTGATTACGAGCAGTACTTC CSARFGAGFDYEQYF
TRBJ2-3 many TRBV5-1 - TGCGCCAGCAGCTTGGTCGGGTACACAGATACGCAGTATTTT CASSLVGYTDTQYF
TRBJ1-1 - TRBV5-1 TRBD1 TGCGCCAGCAGCCCACAACAGGGGATGAACACTGAAGCTTTCTTT CASSPQQGMNTEAFF
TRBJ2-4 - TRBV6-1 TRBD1 TGTGCCAGCAGCCGGGACAGGCCCCGGGGGACCAAAAACATTCAGTACTTC CASSRDRPRGTKNIQYF
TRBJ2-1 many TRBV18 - TGTGCCAGCTCACCAACAGCGCAGAGCTCCTACAATGAGCAGTTCTTC CASSPTAQSSYNEQFF
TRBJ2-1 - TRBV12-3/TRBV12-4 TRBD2 TGTGCCGGCAGTTCGAGACTAGCGGGGGGGCCTTACAATGAGCAGTTCTTC CAGSSRLAGGPYNEQFF
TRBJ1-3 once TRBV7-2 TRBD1 TGTGCCAGCAGCCAAAACAGGGGAGGTTCTGGAAACACCATATATTTT CASSQNRGGSGNTIYF
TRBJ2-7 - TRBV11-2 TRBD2 TGTGCCAGCACCATGAGCGGGGGACTTTACAATGAGCAGTACTTC CASTMSGGLYNEQYF
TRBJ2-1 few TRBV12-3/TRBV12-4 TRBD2 TGTGCCAGCAGGCGACTAGCGCATTACAATGAGCAGTTCTTC CASRRLAHYNEQFF
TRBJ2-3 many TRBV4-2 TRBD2 TGTGCCAGCAGCCAAGATTTACTAGCGGAGACCACAGATACGCAGTATTTT CASSQDLLAETTDTQYF
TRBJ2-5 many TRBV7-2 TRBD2 TGTGCCAGCAGCTCGAGGGGACTAGCGGGGGGGATTGGAGAGACCCAGTACTTC CASSSRGLAGGIGETQYF
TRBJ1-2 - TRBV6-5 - TGTGCCAGCAGTTACTCGAGTGAATACTGGGGCTACACCTTC CASSYSSEYWGYTF
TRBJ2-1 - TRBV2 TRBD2 TGTGCCAGCAGTGAAGCGGTGGGCGGGGGAGCGGATCACAATGAGCAGTTCTTC CASSEAVGGGADHNEQFF
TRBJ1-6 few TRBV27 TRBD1 TGTGCCAGCAGAATACAGGGGGCCACGGGATCACCCCTCCACTTT CASRIQGATGSPLHF
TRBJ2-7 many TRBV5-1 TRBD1 TGCGCCAGCAGCTCAGGTCACACAGGGGATCCTTACGAGCAGTACTTC CASSSGHTGDPYEQYF
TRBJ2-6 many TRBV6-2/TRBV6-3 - TGTGCCAGCAGTTTTCACCGGGCCGGGGCCAACGTCCTGACTTTC CASSFHRAGANVLTF
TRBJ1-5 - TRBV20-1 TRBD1 TGCAGTGCTAGGGTTTTACAGGGGGCGGATCAGCCCCAGCATTTT CSARVLQGADQPQHF
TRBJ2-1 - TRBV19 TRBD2 TGTGCCAGTAGTATACCGTCGACTAGCGGGGCCGGTGAGCAGTTCTTC CASSIPSTSGAGEQFF
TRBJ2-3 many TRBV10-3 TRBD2 TGTGCCATCAGTGAAGGTTTTAGCGGGGTGGAGTATTTT CAISEGFSGVEYF
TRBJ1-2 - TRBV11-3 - TGTGCCAGCAGCATGGGCCAGGGGTTAGATGGCTACACCTTC CASSMGQGLDGYTF
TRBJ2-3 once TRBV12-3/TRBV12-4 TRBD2 TGTGCCAGCAGTTTATCCGGCGGGGGACTGAGCACAGATGCGCAGTATTTT CASSLSGGGLSTDAQYF
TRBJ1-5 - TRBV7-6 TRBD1 TGTGCCAGCAGCCCCAGGACAGGGGGCGATCAGCCCCAGCATTTT CASSPRTGGDQPQHF
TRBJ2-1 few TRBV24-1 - TGTGCCACCAGTGCACAGGGCTATGAGCAGTTCTTC CATSAQGYEQFF
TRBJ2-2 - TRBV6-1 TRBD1 TGTGCCAGCAAACAGATTCATACAGGGGCAAACACCGGGGAGCTGTTTTTT CASKQIHTGANTGELFF
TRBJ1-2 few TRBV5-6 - TGTGCCAGCAGTTACAGGGTGACGGCGGCGGGGGGCTATGGCTACACCTTC CASSYRVTAAGGYGYTF
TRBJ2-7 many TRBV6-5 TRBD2 TGTGCCAGCAGAAAAACAGCTAGCGGGGGAGCCTACGAGCAGTACTTC CASRKTASGGAYEQYF
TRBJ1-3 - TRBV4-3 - TGCGCCAGCAGCCAAGGGGGGAGAAACACCATATATTTT CASSQGGRNTIYF